This TCR beta chain is drawn from a study of Ad26.COV2.S vaccination and SARS-CoV-2 variants. Study conclusions and caveats: Non-spike TCR breadth was similar in vaccine and placebo recipients.

The assay was immunoSEQ multiplex PCR, and TCRdb's table has in-frame clones only and misses some. The sample has about 680,000 clones, roughly 90% seen once. Treatment in this sample: roughly 20 received Ad26.COV2.S at low or high dose, single or two shots; several received placebo; per-sample allocation not given. The samples date from day 63 after the first vaccine or placebo injection. As regards this clone: The antigen is undetermined.

The CDR3 length is 15 residues. V dropped 1 base and J dropped 5 bases, with 14 bases sitting between them. Germline V gene data show CDR1 as KGHSH and CDR2 as LQKENI. J is TRBJ2-5 and V is TRBV18, with D possibly TRBD2 on 6 matching bases. The sample in question was peripheral blood, obtained in a trial of Ad26.COV2.S vaccine versus placebo. The TCR originated in a person between 18 and 60 years old who received the Ad26.COV2.S COVID-19 vaccine or a placebo. This CDR3 reads CASSPRSGAGETQYF. In DNA, the CDR3 is TGTGCCAGCTCACCACGCTCCGGGGCGGGGGAGACCCAGTACTTC.